This T cell receptor beta chain comes out of a study of T-cell reconstitution after alpha-beta-depleted transplantation in children (dated by TCRdb to about 2016). In terms of the full investigation: T-cell immune reconstitution after TCRalphabeta/CD19-depleted allogeneic hematopoietic cell transplantation in children was quantitatively tracked in the study by means of TCR repertoire profiling. What the authors observed across the whole study: Over subsequent months, a decline in hyperexpanded clone frequencies was noted, and after one year, T-cell counts and TCRbeta diversity were mostly ascribed to newly produced T cells. The high TCRbeta diversity at day 60 in some patients was ascribed to recipient T cells and intrathymic progenitors that had survived conditioning. The apparently early alphabetaT-cell count recovery about two months after transplant was reportedly dependent on only several hundred rapidly expanded clones derived from non-depleted graft cells.

Library preparation used PCR. The sequencer was an Illumina HiSeq 2500. To normalize quantification of the TCRbeta repertoire, the TCR libraries were built with molecular barcoding that relied on unique molecular identifiers. The raw public data were reprocessed by TCRdb itself: fastp quality trimming at Q25, MiXCR clonotype calling, in-frame beta chains only. Every CDR3 protein is listed once, alongside the most common genes and DNA of its rows. This sample has 200,000 or so distinct CDR3 sequences in its table, and approximately 8% of those were observed once. The ten top clones hold less than 40% of the sample. Read against the paper, the sample's treatment or condition label means: allogeneic hematopoietic cell transplantation with graft depleted of TCRalphabeta T cells and CD19 B cells. The children who served as transplant recipients had been given grafts of TCRalphabeta/CD19-depleted allogeneic hematopoietic cells.

For this chain, trimming is 7 bases at the V end and 0 bases at the J end, and the number of junction bases without a gene match is 4. Measured from the cysteine to the phenylalanine, the CDR3 is 14 residues long. The CDR3 DNA has 42 bases and is translated from base 1. This clonotype was seen more than once but under ten times. Its specific antigen is unknown. Within one base of it there is no much larger clone, and no base qualities were kept. In this chain, TRBV12-3 or TRBV12-4 is recombined with TRBJ2-5, and TRBD2 aligns with 8 junction nucleotides. The specimen comprised PBMCs, mostly from graft donor cells, sampled 360 days after TCRalphabeta/CD19-depleted stem cell transplant. This clonotype was obtained from a male patient aged 2 to 9 who had a stem cell transplant for acute myeloid leukemia, so the T cells may come from the graft donor. CDR3 loop: CASNSGDHQETQYF. The DNA is as follows: TGTGCCAGCAATAGCGGGGACCACCAAGAGACCCAGTACTTC.